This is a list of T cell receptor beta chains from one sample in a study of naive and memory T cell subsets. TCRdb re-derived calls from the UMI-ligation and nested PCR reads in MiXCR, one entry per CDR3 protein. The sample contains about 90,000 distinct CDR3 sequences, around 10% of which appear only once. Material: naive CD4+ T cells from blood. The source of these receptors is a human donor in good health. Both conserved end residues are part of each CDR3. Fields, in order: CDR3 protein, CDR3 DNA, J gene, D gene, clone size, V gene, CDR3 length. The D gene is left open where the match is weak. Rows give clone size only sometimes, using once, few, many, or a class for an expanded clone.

CDR3: CASTPSGGDTYEQYF; DNA: TGTGCCAGCACTCCTTCCGGCGGGGACACCTACGAGCAGTACTTC; J: TRBJ2-7; D: .; size: many; V: TRBV6-6; length: 15
CDR3: CASSSPGGAGSGNEQFF; DNA: TGTGCCAGCAGTTCCCCAGGCGGGGCCGGGTCAGGGAATGAGCAGTTCTTC; J: TRBJ2-1; D: .; size: few; V: TRBV12-3/TRBV12-4; length: 17
CDR3: CATSLQGRTPSNTGELFF; DNA: TGTGCCACCAGTCTACAGGGTAGAACCCCCTCGAACACCGGGGAGCTGTTTTTT; J: TRBJ2-2; D: .; size: .; V: TRBV24-1; length: 18
CDR3: CAIRNTTAVEAFF; DNA: TGTGCCATCAGGAATACAACAGCAGTTGAAGCTTTCTTT; J: TRBJ1-1; D: .; size: many; V: TRBV10-3; length: 13
CDR3: CASSLSPEGELFF; DNA: TGTGCCAGCAGCCTCTCACCAGAGGGGGAGCTGTTTTTT; J: TRBJ2-2; D: .; size: many; V: TRBV7-8; length: 13
CDR3: CASSQDPRQTNTGELFF; DNA: TGCGCCAGCAGCCAAGACCCCAGACAGACTAACACCGGGGAGCTGTTTTTT; J: TRBJ2-2; D: .; size: many; V: TRBV4-3; length: 17
CDR3: CAISDASGNSYNEQFF; DNA: TGTGCCATCAGTGACGCTAGCGGGAATTCCTACAATGAGCAGTTCTTC; J: TRBJ2-1; D: TRBD2; size: few; V: TRBV10-3; length: 16
CDR3: CASRLSGGRDTQYF; DNA: TGTGCCAGCAGGCTAAGCGGGGGGCGCGATACGCAGTATTTT; J: TRBJ2-3; D: TRBD2; size: .; V: TRBV28; length: 14
CDR3: CASTSVYEQYF; DNA: TGTGCCAGTACTAGCGTCTACGAGCAGTACTTC; J: TRBJ2-7; D: TRBD2; size: few; V: TRBV6-2/TRBV6-3; length: 11
CDR3: CASSRTSASTDTQYF; DNA: TGTGCCAGCAGCCGGACTAGCGCTAGCACAGATACGCAGTATTTT; J: TRBJ2-3; D: TRBD2; size: few; V: TRBV27; length: 15
CDR3: CASRARSMNTEAFF; DNA: TGTGCCAGCAGGGCACGGTCCATGAACACTGAAGCTTTCTTT; J: TRBJ1-1; D: .; size: .; V: TRBV12-3/TRBV12-4; length: 14
CDR3: CASSLGGTSSYNEQFF; DNA: TGTGCCAGCAGTTTAGGCGGGACATCAAGCTACAATGAGCAGTTCTTC; J: TRBJ2-1; D: .; size: many; V: TRBV12-3/TRBV12-4; length: 16
CDR3: CATSDPRSRNGYTF; DNA: TGTGCCACCAGTGATCCCCGATCTCGAAATGGCTACACCTTC; J: TRBJ1-2; D: .; size: few; V: TRBV24-1; length: 14
CDR3: CASSFATSGNNEQFF; DNA: TGTGCCAGCAGTTTCGCGACTAGCGGAAACAATGAGCAGTTCTTC; J: TRBJ2-1; D: TRBD2; size: .; V: TRBV12-3/TRBV12-4; length: 15
CDR3: CSVPQGATSGGAVYNEQFF; DNA: TGCAGCGTTCCCCAGGGGGCGACTAGCGGGGGGGCCGTATACAATGAGCAGTTCTTC; J: TRBJ2-1; D: TRBD2; size: few; V: TRBV29-1; length: 19
CDR3: CASSLAMTEETQYF; DNA: TGTGCCAGCAGCTTAGCAATGACGGAAGAGACCCAGTACTTC; J: TRBJ2-5; D: .; size: .; V: TRBV7-9; length: 14
CDR3: CASSWEGLGLGEQYF; DNA: TGTGCCAGCAGCTGGGAGGGACTAGGGCTTGGGGAGCAGTACTTC; J: TRBJ2-7; D: TRBD2; size: few; V: TRBV7-2; length: 15
CDR3: CSAMAVAGDEQYF; DNA: TGCAGTGCTATGGCAGTAGCGGGGGACGAGCAGTACTTC; J: TRBJ2-7; D: TRBD2; size: .; V: TRBV20-1; length: 13
CDR3: CASSLTSSSGASSYNEQFF; DNA: TGTGCCAGCAGCTTAACGTCGTCTAGCGGGGCCAGCTCCTACAATGAGCAGTTCTTC; J: TRBJ2-1; D: TRBD2; size: few; V: TRBV7-3; length: 19
CDR3: CARNPTGEPYGYTF; DNA: TGTGCCCGCAACCCAACAGGGGAGCCCTATGGCTACACCTTC; J: TRBJ1-2; D: TRBD1; size: .; V: TRBV6-5; length: 14
CDR3: CASSYGSAAANTGELFF; DNA: TGTGCCAGCAGTTACGGGTCTGCAGCCGCGAACACCGGGGAGCTGTTTTTT; J: TRBJ2-2; D: .; size: few; V: TRBV6-5; length: 17
CDR3: CASSLATGSSYNEQFF; DNA: TGTGCCAGCAGCTTAGCAACAGGGAGCTCCTACAATGAGCAGTTCTTC; J: TRBJ2-1; D: .; size: .; V: TRBV7-2; length: 16
CDR3: CASSSPLYNEQFF; DNA: TGTGCCAGCAGCTCCCCTTTATACAATGAGCAGTTCTTC; J: TRBJ2-1; D: .; size: few; V: TRBV11-1; length: 13
CDR3: CASSLASTGSWGTQYF; DNA: TGTGCCAGCAGCTTAGCGTCGACAGGAAGTTGGGGGACCCAGTACTTC; J: TRBJ2-5; D: .; size: few; V: TRBV7-9; length: 16
CDR3: CASSPMGEGSNQPQHF; DNA: TGTGCCAGCAGTCCGATGGGGGAAGGGAGCAATCAGCCCCAGCATTTT; J: TRBJ1-5; D: .; size: many; V: TRBV12-3/TRBV12-4; length: 16
CDR3: CASSLGRRDEQFF; DNA: TGTGCCAGCAGCTTAGGACGCCGGGATGAGCAGTTCTTC; J: TRBJ2-1; D: .; size: many; V: TRBV7-2; length: 13
CDR3: CASNDLAANTGELFF; DNA: TGTGCCAGCAACGACCTAGCGGCGAACACCGGGGAGCTGTTTTTT; J: TRBJ2-2; D: TRBD2; size: many; V: TRBV12-3/TRBV12-4; length: 15
CDR3: CASSQTGFVSGELFF; DNA: TGTGCCAGCAGCCAAACAGGGTTCGTTTCCGGGGAGCTGTTTTTT; J: TRBJ2-2; D: .; size: many; V: TRBV4-2; length: 15
CDR3: CSVAGGTYEQYF; DNA: TGCAGCGTAGCGGGGGGCACCTACGAGCAGTACTTC; J: TRBJ2-7; D: TRBD2; size: few; V: TRBV29-1; length: 12
CDR3: CASSLGDRDRTEAFF; DNA: TGCGCCAGCAGCTTGGGCGACAGGGATCGGACTGAAGCTTTCTTT; J: TRBJ1-1; D: TRBD1; size: few; V: TRBV5-1; length: 15
CDR3: CASALLRELGTQYF; DNA: TGCGCCAGCGCCCTGTTGCGGGAGTTGGGTACGCAGTATTTT; J: TRBJ2-3; D: TRBD2; size: .; V: TRBV5-1; length: 14
CDR3: CASSLREKMNTEAFF; DNA: TGTGCCAGCAGCCTGAGGGAAAAGATGAACACTGAAGCTTTCTTT; J: TRBJ1-1; D: .; size: .; V: TRBV3-1; length: 15
CDR3: CASSYLGNTEAFF; DNA: TGTGCCAGCAGTTATCTGGGGAACACTGAAGCTTTCTTT; J: TRBJ1-1; D: .; size: many; V: TRBV6-2/TRBV6-3; length: 13
CDR3: CSVVRSTTYEQYF; DNA: TGCAGCGTTGTCAGGAGCACCACCTACGAGCAGTACTTC; J: TRBJ2-7; D: .; size: few; V: TRBV29-1; length: 13
CDR3: CASSLWTEYQETQYF; DNA: TGTGCCAGCAGCTTGTGGACCGAGTACCAAGAGACCCAGTACTTC; J: TRBJ2-5; D: .; size: many; V: TRBV7-9; length: 15
CDR3: CSARVMPTSRAEKLFF; DNA: TGCAGTGCTAGAGTTATGCCCACCTCAAGGGCTGAAAAACTGTTTTTT; J: TRBJ1-4; D: .; size: once; V: TRBV20-1; length: 16
CDR3: CASSYFTGSSNQPQHF; DNA: TGTGCCAGCAGTTACTTTACCGGGTCCTCCAATCAGCCCCAGCATTTT; J: TRBJ1-5; D: .; size: few; V: TRBV6-6; length: 16
CDR3: CSVRQRGSYNEQFF; DNA: TGCAGCGTCAGACAGCGGGGGTCCTACAATGAGCAGTTCTTC; J: TRBJ2-1; D: TRBD2; size: few; V: TRBV29-1; length: 14
CDR3: CSARKGVSGANVLTF; DNA: TGCAGTGCTAGAAAAGGAGTCTCTGGGGCCAACGTCCTGACTTTC; J: TRBJ2-6; D: .; size: many; V: TRBV20-1; length: 15
CDR3: CSARPQGGEKLFF; DNA: TGCAGTGCTAGACCCCAGGGGGGGGAAAAACTGTTTTTT; J: TRBJ1-4; D: TRBD1; size: .; V: TRBV20-1; length: 13
CDR3: CASRPTLTAKGYEQYF; DNA: TGTGCCAGCAGACCCACCTTGACGGCTAAAGGCTACGAGCAGTACTTC; J: TRBJ2-7; D: .; size: few; V: TRBV12-3/TRBV12-4; length: 16
CDR3: CATSAYTGELFF; DNA: TGTGCCACCAGTGCATACACCGGGGAGCTGTTTTTT; J: TRBJ2-2; D: .; size: few; V: TRBV24-1; length: 12
CDR3: CATQSRTRSSYEQYF; DNA: TGTGCCACCCAGTCGAGGACAAGAAGCTCCTACGAGCAGTACTTC; J: TRBJ2-7; D: .; size: few; V: TRBV7-2; length: 15
CDR3: CSARERYRGGLSPGELFF; DNA: TGCAGTGCTAGGGAAAGGTACCGGGGGGGCCTATCACCCGGGGAGCTGTTTTTT; J: TRBJ2-2; D: TRBD2; size: .; V: TRBV20-1; length: 18
CDR3: CASSQGTEAFF; DNA: TGTGCCAGCAGCCAGGGCACTGAAGCTTTCTTT; J: TRBJ1-1; D: .; size: .; V: TRBV6-5; length: 11
CDR3: CASSLDRGLNEQFF; DNA: TGTGCCAGCAGCCTAGATCGGGGGCTCAATGAGCAGTTCTTC; J: TRBJ2-1; D: .; size: .; V: TRBV7-2; length: 14
CDR3: CASSVIPENRGPPEAFF; DNA: TGTGCCAGCAGCGTAATCCCCGAAAACAGGGGGCCTCCTGAAGCTTTCTTT; J: TRBJ1-1; D: TRBD1; size: .; V: TRBV9; length: 17
CDR3: CASTLGVTNEKLFF; DNA: TGTGCCAGCACCTTAGGGGTCACTAATGAAAAACTGTTTTTT; J: TRBJ1-4; D: .; size: few; V: TRBV7-2; length: 14
CDR3: CASRRETGSYEQYF; DNA: TGTGCCAGCAGGAGAGAGACAGGGTCCTACGAGCAGTACTTC; J: TRBJ2-7; D: TRBD1; size: .; V: TRBV7-2; length: 14
CDR3: CASSFFGTTTNEKLFF; DNA: TGTGCCAGCAGCTTCTTCGGAACCACAACTAATGAAAAACTGTTTTTT; J: TRBJ1-4; D: .; size: .; V: TRBV5-5; length: 16
CDR3: CASSPRDRYEQYF; DNA: TGTGCCAGCTCACCTAGGGACAGATACGAGCAGTACTTC; J: TRBJ2-7; D: TRBD1; size: .; V: TRBV18; length: 13
CDR3: CASRRLREPYNEQFF; DNA: TGTGCCAGCAGGAGGCTTAGGGAACCCTACAATGAGCAGTTCTTC; J: TRBJ2-1; D: .; size: .; V: TRBV28; length: 15
CDR3: CASSPGTGGETQYF; DNA: TGTGCCAGCAGCCCCGGGACAGGCGGAGAGACCCAGTACTTC; J: TRBJ2-5; D: TRBD1; size: .; V: TRBV7-9; length: 14
CDR3: CASSLEMNTEAFF; DNA: TGTGCCAGCAGTCTTGAGATGAACACTGAAGCTTTCTTT; J: TRBJ1-1; D: .; size: few; V: TRBV28; length: 13
CDR3: CASSSTIGARQTQYF; DNA: TGTGCCAGCAGCTCCACCATCGGCGCTCGCCAGACTCAGTACTTC; J: TRBJ2-7; D: .; size: few; V: TRBV7-2; length: 15
CDR3: CASSLGWVQPQHF; DNA: TGTGCCAGCAGCTTAGGTTGGGTTCAGCCCCAGCATTTT; J: TRBJ1-5; D: .; size: few; V: TRBV7-2; length: 13
CDR3: CASSPRHNEQFF; DNA: TGTGCCAGCAGCCCAAGACACAATGAGCAGTTCTTC; J: TRBJ2-1; D: .; size: .; V: TRBV14; length: 12